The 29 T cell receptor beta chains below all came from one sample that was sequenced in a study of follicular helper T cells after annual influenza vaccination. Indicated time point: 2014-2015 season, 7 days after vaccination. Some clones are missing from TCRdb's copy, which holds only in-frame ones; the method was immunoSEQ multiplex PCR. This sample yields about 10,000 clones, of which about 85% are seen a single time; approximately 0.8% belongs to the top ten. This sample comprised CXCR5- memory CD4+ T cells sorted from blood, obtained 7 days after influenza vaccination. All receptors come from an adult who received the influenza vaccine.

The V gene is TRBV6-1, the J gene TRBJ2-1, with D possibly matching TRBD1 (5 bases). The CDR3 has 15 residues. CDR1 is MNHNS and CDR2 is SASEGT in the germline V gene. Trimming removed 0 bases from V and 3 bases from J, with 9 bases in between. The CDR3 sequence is CASSEALQGYNEQFF. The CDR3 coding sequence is TGTGCCAGCAGTGAAGCGTTGCAGGGCTACAATGAGCAGTTCTTC.

The CDR3 bases are TGTGCCAGCAGCACCGCGGCGGATACGCAGTATTTT. Translation: CASSTAADTQYF. The V call is TRBV6-5, the J call TRBJ2-3, with no clear D. Germline CDR1 MNHEY, CDR2 SVGAGI. This CDR3 spans 12 amino acids. Between the trimmed V and J ends, which lost 6 bases and 6 bases, there was a span of 10 bases.

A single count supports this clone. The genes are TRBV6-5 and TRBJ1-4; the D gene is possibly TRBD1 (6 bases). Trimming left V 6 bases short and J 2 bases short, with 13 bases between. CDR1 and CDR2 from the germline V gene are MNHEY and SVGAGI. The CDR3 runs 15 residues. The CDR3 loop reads CASRARGATNEKLFF. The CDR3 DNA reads TGTGCCAGCAGGGCGCGGGGGGCCACTAATGAAAAACTGTTTTTT.

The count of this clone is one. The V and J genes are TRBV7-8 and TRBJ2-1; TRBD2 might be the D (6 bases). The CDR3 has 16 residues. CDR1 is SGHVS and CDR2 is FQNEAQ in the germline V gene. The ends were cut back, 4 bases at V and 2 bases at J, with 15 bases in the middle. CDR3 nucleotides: TGTGCCAGCAGCTATGGGCAGCGGGCCACCTACAATGAGCAGTTCTTC. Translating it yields CASSYGQRATYNEQFF.

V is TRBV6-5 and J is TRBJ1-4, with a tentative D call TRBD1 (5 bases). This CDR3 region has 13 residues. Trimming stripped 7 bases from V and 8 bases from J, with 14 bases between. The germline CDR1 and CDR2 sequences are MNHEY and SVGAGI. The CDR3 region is CASKMRGGEKLFF. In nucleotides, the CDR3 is TGTGCCAGCAAGATGAGGGGTGGGGAAAAACTGTTTTTT.

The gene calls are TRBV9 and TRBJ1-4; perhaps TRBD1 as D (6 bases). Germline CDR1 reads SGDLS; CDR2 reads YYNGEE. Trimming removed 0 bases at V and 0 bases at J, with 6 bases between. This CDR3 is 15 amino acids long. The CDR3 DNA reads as TGTGCCAGCAGCGTAGGGACAGCAACTAATGAAAAACTGTTTTTT. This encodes CASSVGTATNEKLFF.

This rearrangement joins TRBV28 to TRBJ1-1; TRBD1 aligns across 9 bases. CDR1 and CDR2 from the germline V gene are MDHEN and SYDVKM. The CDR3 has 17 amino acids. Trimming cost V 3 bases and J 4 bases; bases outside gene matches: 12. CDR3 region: CASSFYTGGVKGTEAFF. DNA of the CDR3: TGTGCCAGCAGTTTTTATACAGGGGGCGTGAAGGGCACTGAAGCTTTCTTT.

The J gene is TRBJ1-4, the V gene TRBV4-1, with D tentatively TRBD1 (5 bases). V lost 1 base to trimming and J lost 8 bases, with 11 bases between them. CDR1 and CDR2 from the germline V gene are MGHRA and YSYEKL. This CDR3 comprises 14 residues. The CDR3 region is CASSQGQGPEKLFF. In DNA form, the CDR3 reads TGCGCCAGCAGCCAAGGGCAGGGCCCCGAAAAACTGTTTTTT.

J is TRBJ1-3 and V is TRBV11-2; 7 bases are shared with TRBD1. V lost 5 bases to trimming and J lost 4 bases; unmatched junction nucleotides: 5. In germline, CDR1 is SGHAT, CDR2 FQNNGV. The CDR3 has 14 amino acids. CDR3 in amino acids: CASSPTGVGNTIYF. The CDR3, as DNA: TGTGCCAGCAGCCCCACAGGGGTCGGAAACACCATATATTTT.

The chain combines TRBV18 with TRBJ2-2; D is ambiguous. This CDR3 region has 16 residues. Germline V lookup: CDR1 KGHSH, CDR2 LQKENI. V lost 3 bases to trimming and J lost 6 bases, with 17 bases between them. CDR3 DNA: TGTGCCAGCTCACCGAATCTGCGCGAAGGGTCCGGGGAGCTGTTTTTT. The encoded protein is CASSPNLREGSGELFF.

DNA of the CDR3: TGCAGCGTTGAGATTAGCGGGAGTAGGTACAATGAGCAGTTCTTC. Amino acids: CSVEISGSRYNEQFF. The chain recombines TRBV29-1 with TRBJ2-1; TRBD2 matches at 9 bases. CDR1 and CDR2 (germline): SQVTM, ANQGSEA. V lost 3 bases and J lost 4; bases outside the gene matches: 7. The CDR3 loop spans 15 amino acids.

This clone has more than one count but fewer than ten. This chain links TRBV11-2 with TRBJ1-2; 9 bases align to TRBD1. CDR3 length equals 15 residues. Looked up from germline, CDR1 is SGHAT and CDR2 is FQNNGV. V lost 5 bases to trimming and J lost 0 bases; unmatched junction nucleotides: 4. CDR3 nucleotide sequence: TGTGCCAGCAGCGGGGGACAGGGACCTAACTATGGCTACACCTTC. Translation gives CASSGGQGPNYGYTF.

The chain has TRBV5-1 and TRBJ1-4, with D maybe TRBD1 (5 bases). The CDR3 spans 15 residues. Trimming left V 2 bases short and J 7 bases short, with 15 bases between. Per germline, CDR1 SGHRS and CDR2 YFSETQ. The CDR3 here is CASSLEGEGFEKLFF. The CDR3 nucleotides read TGCGCCAGCAGCTTAGAAGGGGAGGGTTTTGAAAAACTGTTTTTT.

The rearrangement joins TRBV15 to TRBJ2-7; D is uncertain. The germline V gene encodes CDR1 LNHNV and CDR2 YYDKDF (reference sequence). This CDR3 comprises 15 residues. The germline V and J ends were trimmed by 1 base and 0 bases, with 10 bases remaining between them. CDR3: CATSRVDGNSYEQYF. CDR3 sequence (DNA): TGTGCCACCAGCAGAGTAGATGGTAACTCCTACGAGCAGTACTTC.

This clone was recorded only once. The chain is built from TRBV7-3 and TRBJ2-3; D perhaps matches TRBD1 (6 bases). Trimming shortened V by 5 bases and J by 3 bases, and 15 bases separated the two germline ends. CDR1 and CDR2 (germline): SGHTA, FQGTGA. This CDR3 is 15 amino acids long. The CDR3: CASSPGTPRTDTQYF. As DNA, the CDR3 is TGTGCCAGCAGCCCAGGGACACCTAGGACAGATACGCAGTATTTT.

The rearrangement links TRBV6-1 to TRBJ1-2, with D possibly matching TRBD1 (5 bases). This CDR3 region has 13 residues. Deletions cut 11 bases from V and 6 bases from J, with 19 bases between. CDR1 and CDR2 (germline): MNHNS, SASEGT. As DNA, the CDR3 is TGTGCCGGTGAGGGGAGGGGAAGGGATGGCTACACCTTC. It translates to CAGEGRGRDGYTF.

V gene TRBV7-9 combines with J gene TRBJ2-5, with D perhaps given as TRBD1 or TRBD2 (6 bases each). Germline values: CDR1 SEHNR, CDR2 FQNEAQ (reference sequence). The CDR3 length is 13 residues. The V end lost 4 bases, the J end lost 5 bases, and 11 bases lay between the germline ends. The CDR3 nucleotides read TGTGCCAGCAGCTCCCGGGGGCCCGAGACCCAGTACTTC. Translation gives CASSSRGPETQYF.

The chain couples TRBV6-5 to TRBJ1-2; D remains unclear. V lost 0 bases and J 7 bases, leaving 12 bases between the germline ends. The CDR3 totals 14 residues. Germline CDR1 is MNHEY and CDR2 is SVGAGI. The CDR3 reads CASSYSRGGSGYTF. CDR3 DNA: TGTGCCAGCAGTTACTCGCGGGGAGGCTCTGGCTACACCTTC.

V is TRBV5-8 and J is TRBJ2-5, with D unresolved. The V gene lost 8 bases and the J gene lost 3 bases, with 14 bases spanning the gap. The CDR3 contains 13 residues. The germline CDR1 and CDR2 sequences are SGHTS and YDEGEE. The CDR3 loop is CARSRRVKETQYF. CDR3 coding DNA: TGTGCCAGATCACGTCGGGTGAAAGAGACCCAGTACTTC.

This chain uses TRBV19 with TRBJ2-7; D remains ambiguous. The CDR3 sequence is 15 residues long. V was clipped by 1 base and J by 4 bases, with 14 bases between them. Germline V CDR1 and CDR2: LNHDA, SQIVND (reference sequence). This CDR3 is CASSIAGRPDYEQYF. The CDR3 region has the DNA TGTGCCAGTAGTATAGCGGGCAGGCCTGATTACGAGCAGTACTTC.

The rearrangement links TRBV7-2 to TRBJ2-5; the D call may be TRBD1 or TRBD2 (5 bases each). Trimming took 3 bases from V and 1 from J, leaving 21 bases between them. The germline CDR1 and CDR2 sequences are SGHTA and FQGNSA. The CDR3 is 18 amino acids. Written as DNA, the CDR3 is TGTGCCAGCAGCTTTAGCTCCTTAGGTGGGGGATTCCAAGAGACCCAGTACTTC. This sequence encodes CASSFSSLGGGFQETQYF.

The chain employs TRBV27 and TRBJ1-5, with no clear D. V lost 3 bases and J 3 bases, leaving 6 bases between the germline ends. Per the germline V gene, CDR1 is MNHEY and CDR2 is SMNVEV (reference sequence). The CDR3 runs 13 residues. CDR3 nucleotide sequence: TGTGCCAGCAGTTTGGCACACAATCAGCCCCAGCATTTT. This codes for CASSLAHNQPQHF.

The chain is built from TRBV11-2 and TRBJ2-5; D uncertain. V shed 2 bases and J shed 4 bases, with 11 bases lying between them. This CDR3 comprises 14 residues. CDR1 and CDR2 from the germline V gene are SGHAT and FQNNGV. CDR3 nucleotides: TGTGCCAGCAGCTTATTGGCAGTCCCAGAGACCCAGTACTTC. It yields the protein CASSLLAVPETQYF.

In DNA form, the CDR3 reads TGCGCCAGCATCCGACAGGGGGTTCGTTCCCTCAGCTCCTACAATGAGCAGTTCTTC. Translated: CASIRQGVRSLSSYNEQFF. V usage is TRBV23-1 and J usage is TRBJ2-1, with 9 bases fitting TRBD1. TRBV23-1 is labeled an ORF, and its function is uncertain. The CDR3 length is 19 residues. V lost 7 bases to trimming and J lost 0 bases; unmatched junction nucleotides: 16.

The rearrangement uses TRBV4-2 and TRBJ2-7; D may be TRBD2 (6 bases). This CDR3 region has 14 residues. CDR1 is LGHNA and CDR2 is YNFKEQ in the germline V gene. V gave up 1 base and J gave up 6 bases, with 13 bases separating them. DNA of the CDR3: TGTGCCAGCAGCCAAGTCCGGGACGGGGGCGAGCAGTACTTC. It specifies CASSQVRDGGEQYF.

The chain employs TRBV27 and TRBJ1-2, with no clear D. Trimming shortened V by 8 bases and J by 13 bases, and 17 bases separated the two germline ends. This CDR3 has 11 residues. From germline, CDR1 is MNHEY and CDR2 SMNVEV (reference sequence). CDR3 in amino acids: CASGPTIDRTF. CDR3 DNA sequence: TGTGCCAGCGGACCCACAATCGACCGCACCTTC.

The CDR3 protein is CASSFNPLYENTQYF. The CDR3 DNA reads as TGTGCCAGCAGTTTTAACCCCTTGTACGAGAATACGCAGTATTTT. V gene TRBV28 combines with J gene TRBJ2-3; no clear D gene. The germline V gene encodes CDR1 MDHEN and CDR2 SYDVKM. This CDR3 region has 15 residues. V lost 3 bases and J lost 7, with 17 bases in between.

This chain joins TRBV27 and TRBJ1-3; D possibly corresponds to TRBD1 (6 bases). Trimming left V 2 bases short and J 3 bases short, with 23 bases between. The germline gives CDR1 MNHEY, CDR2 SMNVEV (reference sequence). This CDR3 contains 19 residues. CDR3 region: CASSLRYWTEGAGGNTIYF. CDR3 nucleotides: TGTGCCAGCAGTTTACGGTACTGGACAGAGGGAGCCGGTGGAAACACCATATATTTT.

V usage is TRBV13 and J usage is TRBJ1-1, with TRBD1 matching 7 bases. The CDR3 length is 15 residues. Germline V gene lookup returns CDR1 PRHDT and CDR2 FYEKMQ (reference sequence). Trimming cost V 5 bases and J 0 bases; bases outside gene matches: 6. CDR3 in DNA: TGTGCCAGCAGCACCAACAGGGGAGTGAACACTGAAGCTTTCTTT. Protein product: CASSTNRGVNTEAFF.